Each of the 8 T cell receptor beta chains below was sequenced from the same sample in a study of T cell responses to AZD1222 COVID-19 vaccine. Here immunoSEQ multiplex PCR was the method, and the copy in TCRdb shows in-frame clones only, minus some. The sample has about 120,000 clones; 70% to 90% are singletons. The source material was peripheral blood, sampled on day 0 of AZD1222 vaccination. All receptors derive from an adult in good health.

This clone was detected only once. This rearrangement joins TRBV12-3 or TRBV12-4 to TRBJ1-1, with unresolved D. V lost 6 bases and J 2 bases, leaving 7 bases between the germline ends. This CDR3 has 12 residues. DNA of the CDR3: TGTGCCAGCAGGATATCCAACACTGAAGCTTTCTTT. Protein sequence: CASRISNTEAFF.

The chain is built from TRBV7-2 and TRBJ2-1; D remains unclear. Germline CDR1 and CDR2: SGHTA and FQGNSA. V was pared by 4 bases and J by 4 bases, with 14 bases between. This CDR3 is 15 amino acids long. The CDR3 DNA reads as TGTGCCAGCAGCTCCCCACCTCGAGAATACAATGAGCAGTTCTTC. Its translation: CASSSPPREYNEQFF.

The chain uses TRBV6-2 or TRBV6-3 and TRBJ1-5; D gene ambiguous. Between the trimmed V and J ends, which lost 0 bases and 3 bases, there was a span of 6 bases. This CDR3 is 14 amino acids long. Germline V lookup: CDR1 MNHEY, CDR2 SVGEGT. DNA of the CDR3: TGTGCCAGCAGTTACTCGACTGACAATCAGCCCCAGCATTTT. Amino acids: CASSYSTDNQPQHF.

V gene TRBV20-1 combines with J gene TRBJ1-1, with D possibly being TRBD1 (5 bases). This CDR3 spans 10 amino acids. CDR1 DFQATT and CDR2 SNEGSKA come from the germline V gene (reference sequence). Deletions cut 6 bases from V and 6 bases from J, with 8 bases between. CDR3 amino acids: CSAATAEAFF. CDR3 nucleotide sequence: TGCAGTGCCGCGACAGCTGAAGCTTTCTTT.

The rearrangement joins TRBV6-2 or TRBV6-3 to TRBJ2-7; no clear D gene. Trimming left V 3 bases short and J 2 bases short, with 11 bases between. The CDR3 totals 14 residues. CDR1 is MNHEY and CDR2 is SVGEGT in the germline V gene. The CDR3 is CASSYGNGAYEQYF. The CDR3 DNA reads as TGTGCCAGCAGTTATGGGAACGGAGCCTACGAGCAGTACTTC.

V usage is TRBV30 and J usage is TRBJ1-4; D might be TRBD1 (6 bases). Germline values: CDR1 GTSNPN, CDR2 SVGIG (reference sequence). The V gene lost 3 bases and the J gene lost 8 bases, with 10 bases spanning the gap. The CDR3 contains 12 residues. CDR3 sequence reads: CAWRFTGEKLFF. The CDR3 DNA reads TGTGCCTGGAGGTTTACAGGGGAAAAACTGTTTTTT.

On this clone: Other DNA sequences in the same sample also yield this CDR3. CDR3 in DNA: TGCGCCAGCAGCCCGGACGGCATCTATGGCTACACCTTC. It is translated as CASSPDGIYGYTF. The chain recombines TRBV5-1 with TRBJ1-2, with no clear D. The CDR3 runs to 13 residues. V lost 4 bases to trimming and J lost 4 bases, with 11 bases between them. Looked up from germline, CDR1 is SGHRS and CDR2 is YFSETQ. Full variable domain (missing parts from reference TRBV5-1 and TRBJ1-2): KAGVTQTPRYLIKTRGQQVTLSCSPISGHRSVSWYQQTPGQGLQFLFEYFSETQRNKGNFPGRFSGRQFSNSRSEMNVSTLELGDSALYLCASSPDGIYGYTFGSGTRLTVV.

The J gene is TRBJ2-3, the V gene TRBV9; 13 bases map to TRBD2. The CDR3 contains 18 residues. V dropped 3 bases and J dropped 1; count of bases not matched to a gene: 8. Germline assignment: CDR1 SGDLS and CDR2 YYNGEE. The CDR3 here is CASSAASGLAGGTDTQYF. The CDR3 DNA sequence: TGTGCCAGCAGCGCCGCCTCCGGACTAGCGGGAGGCACAGATACGCAGTATTTT.